The 12 T cell receptor beta chains reported below all come from one sample, sequenced in a study of T cells after yellow fever vaccination (dated by TCRdb to the late 2010s). According to the study, the label for this sample's treatment or condition signals: live attenuated yellow fever vaccine strain. Libraries were made using 5' RACE. Data came from an Illumina NovaSeq 6000. Starting from the raw public reads, TCRdb applied fastp trimming at Q25, assembled clones with MiXCR and retained in-frame beta chains. Identical CDR3 protein sequences are pooled into one entry, listed with their most common genes and DNA. The sample data list hundreds of thousands of distinct CDR3 sequences, and around 4% of these were observed just once. The top ten constitute around 24% of the sample. Sequencing used PBMCs, obtained on the day of the yellow fever booster vaccination. Every receptor here comes from a man aged 18 to 35 who received the YFV17D yellow fever vaccine.

This chain joins TRBV5-1 and TRBJ2-7; a possible D gene is TRBD1 (6 bases). Trimming left V 2 bases short and J 4 bases short, with 13 bases between. This CDR3 is 14 amino acids long. Germline V CDR1 and CDR2: SGHRS, YFSETQ. This CDR3 reads CASSFPGQMYEQYF. CDR3 DNA: TGCGCCAGCAGCTTTCCGGGACAAATGTACGAGCAGTACTTC.

The gene calls are TRBV20-1 and TRBJ1-5, with D possibly being TRBD1 (6 bases). Germline V lookup: CDR1 DFQATT, CDR2 SNEGSKA (reference sequence). The germline V and J ends were trimmed by 6 bases and 4 bases, with 19 bases remaining between them. CDR3 size: 15 residues. The DNA of the CDR3 is TGCAGTGCCAGGAAACAGGGAGGAGGGAATCAGCCCCAGCATTTT. Translating it yields CSARKQGGGNQPQHF.

This clonotype was observed many times. This chain uses TRBV4-3 with TRBJ1-4, with unresolved D. Germline loops: CDR1 LGHNA, CDR2 YSLEER. The CDR3 has 15 residues. The ends were cut back, 4 bases at V and 4 bases at J, with 13 bases in the middle. CDR3 bases: TGCGCCAGCAGCCTTGGGATACAGCTTAATGAAAAACTGTTTTTT. Amino acid sequence: CASSLGIQLNEKLFF.

CDR3: CAWSVGGGYTF. In DNA form, the CDR3 reads TGTGCCTGGAGTGTGGGGGGTGGCTACACCTTC. The chain uses TRBV30 and TRBJ1-2, with TRBD1 as a possible D gene (5 bases). The V gene lost 0 bases and the J gene lost 7 bases, with 6 bases spanning the gap. Germline CDR1 is GTSNPN and CDR2 is SVGIG (reference sequence). CDR3 length: 11 amino acids.

The sample holds a few counts of this clonotype. This chain joins TRBV23-1 and TRBJ2-7; D may be TRBD1 (5 bases). TRBV23-1 is annotated as an ORF whose role is uncertain. The CDR3 runs to 14 residues. V lost 4 bases and J lost 6, with 16 bases in between. In nucleotides, the CDR3 is TGCGCCAGCAGTCCCTACGCAGGGAAGAGCGAGCAGTACGTC. It is translated as CASSPYAGKSEQYV.

This clonotype was seen many times. The rearrangement links TRBV5-1 to TRBJ2-1; possibly TRBD2 for D (6 bases). CDR1 is SGHRS, CDR2 YFSETQ, per germline. The germline V and J ends were trimmed by 1 base and 7 bases, with 15 bases remaining between them. The CDR3 sequence is 15 residues long. DNA of the CDR3: TGCGCCAGCAGCTTGAGTGCGGGGAATGGGAATGAGCAGTTCTTC. Residues: CASSLSAGNGNEQFF.

In this sample, this clonotype turned up a few times. The rearrangement joins TRBV7-8 to TRBJ2-1; TRBD2 might be the D (6 bases). CDR3 length: 15 residues. Per the germline V gene, CDR1 is SGHVS and CDR2 is FQNEAQ. Trimming took 6 bases from V and 5 from J, leaving 17 bases between them. CDR3 coding DNA: TGTGCCAGCAGTAGTTCGGAGGGACGGGACAATGAGCAGTTCTTC. Its protein product is CASSSSEGRDNEQFF. The full variable domain, its missing parts supplied by reference TRBV7-8 and TRBJ2-1, is GAGVSQSPRYKVAKRGQDVALRCDPISGHVSLFWYQQALGQGPEFLTYFQNEAQLDKSGLPSDRFFAERPEGSVSTLKIQRTQQEDSAVYLCASSSSEGRDNEQFFGPGTRLTVL.

The chain employs TRBV5-4 and TRBJ1-5; TRBD1 matches at 8 bases. The CDR3 loop spans 15 amino acids. Trimming removed 5 bases from V and 6 bases from J; junction bases left unmatched: 10. The V gene's germline CDR1 is SGHNT and CDR2 YYREEE (reference sequence). CDR3: CASRKQGVVSQPQHF. As DNA, the CDR3 is TGTGCCAGCAGAAAACAGGGGGTAGTCTCTCAGCCCCAGCATTTT.

The J gene is TRBJ2-3, the V gene TRBV28; D gene uncertain. Germline V gene sequence: CDR1 MDHEN, CDR2 SYDVKM. This CDR3 has 18 residues. Trimming left V 6 bases short and J 2 bases short, with 24 bases between. This CDR3 reads CASSKMYGFAAFTDTQYF. CDR3 DNA sequence: TGTGCCAGCAGCAAGATGTATGGCTTCGCCGCGTTCACAGATACGCAGTATTTT.

This clonotype showed up many times. The CDR3 region has the DNA TGTGCCAGCAGCCTGGGTTCGGCAGGCTTAAACGAAAAACTGTTTTTT. This gives the protein CASSLGSAGLNEKLFF. The genes are TRBV5-8 and TRBJ1-4; D not resolved. Germline V gene sequence: CDR1 SGHTS, CDR2 YDEGEE. The CDR3 consists of 16 residues. The V end was cut by 4 bases, the J end by 8 bases, with 21 bases between.

There are a few counts of this clonotype. J is TRBJ2-7 and V is TRBV29-1; maybe TRBD1 (6 bases). Germline CDR1 reads SQVTM; CDR2 reads ANQGSEA. The V end was cut by 7 bases, the J end by 2 bases, with 12 bases between. This CDR3 is built from 12 residues. The CDR3 coding sequence is TGCAGCGGTACAGGGCTAACCTACGAGCAGTACTTC. The encoded protein is CSGTGLTYEQYF.

This clonotype has only a few counts. The gene calls are TRBV2 and TRBJ1-1, with 8 bases matching TRBD1. The CDR3 contains 13 residues. The germline CDR1 and CDR2 sequences are SNHLY and FYNNEI. The junction had 4 bases not matched to a gene; V was cut back by 5 bases and J by 5 bases. The CDR3 region is CASSPTGATEAFF. CDR3 bases: TGTGCCAGCAGTCCGACAGGGGCTACTGAAGCTTTCTTT.